This TCR beta chain was identified during a study of long-term antiretroviral therapy in people with HIV (dated by TCRdb to between 2021 and 2022). Study-wide context: Collection of the earliest samples took place about a decade ahead of the 2015 WHO recommendation for immediate ART, at a time when ART was typically delayed until CD4 counts fell. Of the 30 or so participants with HIV, about a dozen were female. A retrospective serial study tested whether ART initiation and durable HIV suppression were associated with changes in peripheral blood TRB repertoire composition and diversity. A total of around 190 cryopreserved PBMC samples came from a few dozen adults with confirmed HIV infection and were collected serially over a mean of roughly six years (range 1-12). No cross-contamination during QIAcube processing was shown when test extractions of a monoclonal T-cell line were performed alongside approximately 32 polyclonal samples.

Inclusion was restricted to participants for whom at least one PBMC sample before ART initiation and at least two post-ART samples were available. All participants with HIV were treated in the United States of America. Cryopreserved samples of about 0.95-10 million PBMC were thawed and washed before DNA extraction. At the time of the earliest PBMC sample for each participant with HIV, ages ranged from about 23 to 60 years. Each participant contributed PBMC samples from 1-4 timepoints before ART initiation and 2-8 timepoints after ART initiation, with a median of 7 samples. For every participant, serial HIV viral load, CD4+ T-cell count, ART history and demographic data were obtained. Using a Qiagen kit on a QIAcube, genomic DNA was extracted from unsorted PBMC, with samples processed in batches of 12. Overall results and qualifications from the work: Narrower CDR3 length ranges were observed in HIV repertoires than in controls, and an antigen-experienced repertoire with only a slight naive shift after ART was suggested by the network structure. The samples span the years 2004 to 2017, and the ART regimens used at that time may not be as effective as current regimens. ART initiation was associated with a significant increase in TRB diversity, but diversity stayed significantly below transplant donor controls even after long-term ART. Because pre-ART samples had limited cell numbers, unsorted PBMC were profiled rather than sorted CD4+ and CD8+ T cells. Expanded TRB clones identified before ART initiation dominated the repertoire at all time points, although this dominance fluctuated and declined in many PLHIV after ART. Inferences about post-ART repertoire changes are limited because no data were available on ART adherence, viral resistance or therapy changes. Limited PBMC availability meant only the TCR beta chain was sequenced, without alpha chain pairing.

V loses 6 bases of germline sequence and J loses 1 base, and the interval between the two ends is 11 bases. The CDR3 runs 14 residues from the cysteine to the phenylalanine. CDR3 DNA is the only sequence kept; it has 42 bases, read in frame from the first base. Via the germline V gene (reference sequence), CDR1 is MNHNY and CDR2 SVGAGI. Worth noting for this clone: Its target antigen remains unknown. No quality values exist for individual bases; no much larger clone is one base distant.

The immunoSEQ hsTCRB v3.0 assay was used at survey level resolution to sequence the TRB variable region. TRB sequencing targeted a depth of about 35,000-50,000 T-cell genomes per sample. TRB libraries were pooled and sequenced on an Illumina MiSeq using a v3 150-cycle kit. The paper's data handling went like this. Repertoire analysis ran in R within a reproducible Nextflow workflow covering QC, data transformation and analysis. LymphoSeq2, an R package for exploring AIRR-Seq data, was used to implement custom analyses. A few samples that produced fewer than 5000 total TRB sequences were removed, so approximately 190 HIV repertoires were analyzed. Of the 180 to 200 retained HIV repertoires, over 55 were collected before and approximately 130 after ART initiation. Repertoires were downsampled to 5000 TRB nucleotide sequences, and summary statistics were averaged over 100 downsampling iterations. TRB sequences were retained for analysis only if CDR3 regions of at least seven amino acids were present. Diversity was assessed using a clonality score derived from Shannon entropy and using the Gini coefficient. Repertoire networks linked the top 5000 CDR3 amino acid sequences whenever two sequences differed by an edit distance of one. GLIPH2 predicted antigen specificity groups and MHC restriction for TRB CDR3 amino acid sequences. Known CMV, EBV, HIV or tissue antigen associations were flagged by matching CDR3 amino acid sequences against VDJdb and McPAS-TCR. Pre-ART, post-ART and control groups were compared with Wilcoxon signed-rank tests and Holm-Bonferroni correction. TCRdb took this table from immuneACCESS and kept in-frame rearrangements with V and J called. Such tables lack part of the clones; where checked against another copy, unresolved V genes explain under half of the gap, and the rest is unexplained. For V, J and clone size, that table is used; D and trimming come from the DNA. In this sample the table shows tens of thousands of clones, over 70% of which occur a single time. Jointly, the top ten make up under 7.5% of the sample.

The sample was unsorted PBMCs, taken 0.6 years after starting antiretroviral therapy. The receptor chain draws on TRBV6-6 and TRBJ2-3; possibly the D gene is TRBD2, per 6 matching bases. The TCR comes from a man aged 18 to 30 with HIV. The DNA is TGTGCCAGCAGCCCCGGGACTGGCACAGATACGCAGTATTTT. Its product reads: CASSPGTGTDTQYF.